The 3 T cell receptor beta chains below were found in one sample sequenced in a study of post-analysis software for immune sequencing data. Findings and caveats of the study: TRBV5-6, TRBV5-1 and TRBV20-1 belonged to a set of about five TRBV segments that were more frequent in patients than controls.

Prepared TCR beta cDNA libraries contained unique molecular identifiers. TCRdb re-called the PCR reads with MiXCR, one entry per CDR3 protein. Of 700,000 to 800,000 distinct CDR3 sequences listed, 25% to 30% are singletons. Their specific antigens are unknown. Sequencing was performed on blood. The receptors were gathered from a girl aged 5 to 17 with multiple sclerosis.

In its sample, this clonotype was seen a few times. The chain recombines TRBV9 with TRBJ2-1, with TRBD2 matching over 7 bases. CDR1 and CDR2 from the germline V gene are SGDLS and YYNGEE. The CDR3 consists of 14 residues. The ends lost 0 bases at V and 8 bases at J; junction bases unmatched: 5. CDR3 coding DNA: TGTGCCAGCAGCGTAGGGGCTAGCGGCTATGAGCAGTTCTTC. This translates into CASSVGASGYEQFF.

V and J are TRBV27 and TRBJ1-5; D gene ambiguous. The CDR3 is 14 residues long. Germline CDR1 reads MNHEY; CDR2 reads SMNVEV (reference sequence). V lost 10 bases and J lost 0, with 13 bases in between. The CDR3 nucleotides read TGTGCCACCCGAGATGAGTTTAGCAATCAGCCCCAGCATTTT. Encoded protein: CATRDEFSNQPQHF.

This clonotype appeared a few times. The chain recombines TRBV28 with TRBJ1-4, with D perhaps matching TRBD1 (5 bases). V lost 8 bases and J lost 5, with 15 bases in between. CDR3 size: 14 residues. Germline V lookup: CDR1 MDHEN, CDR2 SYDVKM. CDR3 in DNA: TGTGCCAGCTTCGCGAGAGAGGGGAATGAAAAACTGTTTTTT. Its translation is CASFAREGNEKLFF.